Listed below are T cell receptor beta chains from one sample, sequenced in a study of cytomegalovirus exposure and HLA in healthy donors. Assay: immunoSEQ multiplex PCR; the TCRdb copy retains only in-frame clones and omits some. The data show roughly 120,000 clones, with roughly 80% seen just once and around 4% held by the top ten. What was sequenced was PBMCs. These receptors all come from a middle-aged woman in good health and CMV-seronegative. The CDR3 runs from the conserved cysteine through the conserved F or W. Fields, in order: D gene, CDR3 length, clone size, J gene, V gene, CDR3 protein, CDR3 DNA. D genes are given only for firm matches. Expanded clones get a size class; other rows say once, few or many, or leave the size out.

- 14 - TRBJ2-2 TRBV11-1 CASSPQVPTGELFF TGTGCCAGCAGCCCTCAGGTGCCCACCGGGGAGCTGTTTTTT
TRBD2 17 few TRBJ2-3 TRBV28 CASSPARGSGRADTQYF TGTGCCAGCAGCCCCGCCCGAGGTAGCGGGAGGGCGGATACGCAGTATTTT
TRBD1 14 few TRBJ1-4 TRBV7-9 CASRLTGEGEKLFF TGTGCCAGCAGGCTAACAGGGGAAGGTGAAAAACTGTTTTTT
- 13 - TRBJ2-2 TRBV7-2 CASSSSNTGELFF TGTGCCAGCAGCTCCTCGAACACCGGGGAGCTGTTTTTT
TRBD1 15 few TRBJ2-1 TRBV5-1 CASSIGTQGANEQFF TGCGCCAGCAGCATCGGGACCCAGGGGGCAAATGAGCAGTTCTTC
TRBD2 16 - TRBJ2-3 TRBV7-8 CASSFDAGGPGDTQYF TGTGCCAGCAGCTTTGACGCGGGAGGGCCTGGAGATACGCAGTATTTT
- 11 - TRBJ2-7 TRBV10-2 CASSEMGEQYF TGCGCCAGCAGTGAAATGGGCGAGCAGTACTTC
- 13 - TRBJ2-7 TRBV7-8 CASSLGGGYEQYF TGTGCCAGCAGCTTAGGCGGAGGCTACGAGCAGTACTTC
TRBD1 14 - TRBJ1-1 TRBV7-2 CASSPGQARTEAFF TGTGCCAGCAGTCCAGGACAGGCAAGAACTGAAGCTTTCTTT
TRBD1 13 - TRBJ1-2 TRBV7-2 CASSLDRGRGYTF TGTGCCAGCAGCTTAGACAGGGGGCGAGGCTACACCTTC
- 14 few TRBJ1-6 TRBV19 CASSTEQTNSPLHF TGTGCCAGTAGTACCGAACAGACAAATTCACCCCTCCACTTT
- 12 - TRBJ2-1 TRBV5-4 CASSLRFRRRFF TGTGCCAGCAGCTTACGGTTTCGGCGGCGGTTCTTC
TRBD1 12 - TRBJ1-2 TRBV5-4 CASSRDSYGYTF TGTGCCAGCAGCAGGGACAGCTATGGCTACACCTTC
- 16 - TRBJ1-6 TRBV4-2 CASSQEATEQNSPLHF TGTGCCAGCAGCCAAGAGGCCACAGAACAGAATTCACCCCTCCACTTT
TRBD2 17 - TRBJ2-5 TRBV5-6 CASKTITGTSGQETQYF TGTGCCAGCAAGACCATAACCGGGACTAGCGGACAAGAGACCCAGTACTTC
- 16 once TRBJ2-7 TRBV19 CASSIWGQGNSYEQYF TGTGCCAGTAGTATTTGGGGGCAGGGCAACTCCTACGAGCAGTACTTC
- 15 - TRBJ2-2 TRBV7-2 CASSWGGANTGELFF TGTGCCAGCAGCTGGGGGGGGGCTAACACCGGGGAGCTGTTTTTT
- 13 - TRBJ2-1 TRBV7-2 CASSLAASSPSIF TGTGCCAGCAGCTTAGCCGCCTCCAGTCCCTCCATCTTC
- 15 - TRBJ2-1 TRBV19 CASSMAGTFYNEQFF TGTGCCAGTAGTATGGCAGGGACTTTTTACAATGAGCAGTTCTTC
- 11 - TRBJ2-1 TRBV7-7 CASADGDEQFF TGTGCTAGCGCGGACGGGGATGAGCAGTTCTTC
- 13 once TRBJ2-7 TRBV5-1 CASSPDIPYEQYF TGCGCCAGCAGCCCGGACATCCCCTACGAGCAGTACTTC
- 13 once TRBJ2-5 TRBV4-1 CASSQVPGETQYF TGCGCCAGCAGCCAAGTCCCGGGGGAGACCCAGTACTTC
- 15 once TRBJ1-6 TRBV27 CASRVDTYYNSPLHF TGTGCCAGCCGAGTAGACACATACTATAATTCACCCCTCCACTTT
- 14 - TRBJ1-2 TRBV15 CATSNPPSDYGYTF TGTGCCACCAGCAATCCCCCGTCGGACTATGGCTACACCTTC
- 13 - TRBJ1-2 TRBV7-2 CASGPGRNYGYTF TGTGCCAGCGGCCCAGGGCGGAACTATGGCTACACCTTC
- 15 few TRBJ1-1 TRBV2 CASSDQGPLNTEAFF TGTGCCAGCAGTGACCAGGGGCCCTTGAACACTGAAGCTTTCTTT
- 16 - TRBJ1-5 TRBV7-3 CASSGTVFYSNQPQHF TGTGCCAGCAGCGGTACAGTTTTTTATAGCAATCAGCCCCAGCATTTT
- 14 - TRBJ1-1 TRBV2 CARQAMGGSTEAFF TGTGCCAGACAAGCGATGGGAGGGAGCACTGAAGCTTTCTTT
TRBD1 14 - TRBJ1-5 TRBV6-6 CASSSDRARQPQHF TGTGCCAGCAGCTCCGACAGGGCACGGCAGCCCCAGCATTTT
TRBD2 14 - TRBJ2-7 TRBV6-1 CASRDPGLASEQYF TGTGCCAGCAGGGACCCCGGACTAGCTAGCGAGCAGTACTTC
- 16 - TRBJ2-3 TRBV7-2 CASSQLGGRAGDTQYF TGTGCCAGCAGCCAGCTAGGGGGGAGGGCGGGAGATACGCAGTATTTT
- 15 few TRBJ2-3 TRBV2 CASSVQGRNTDTQYF TGTGCCAGCAGTGTGCAGGGGCGGAACACAGATACGCAGTATTTT